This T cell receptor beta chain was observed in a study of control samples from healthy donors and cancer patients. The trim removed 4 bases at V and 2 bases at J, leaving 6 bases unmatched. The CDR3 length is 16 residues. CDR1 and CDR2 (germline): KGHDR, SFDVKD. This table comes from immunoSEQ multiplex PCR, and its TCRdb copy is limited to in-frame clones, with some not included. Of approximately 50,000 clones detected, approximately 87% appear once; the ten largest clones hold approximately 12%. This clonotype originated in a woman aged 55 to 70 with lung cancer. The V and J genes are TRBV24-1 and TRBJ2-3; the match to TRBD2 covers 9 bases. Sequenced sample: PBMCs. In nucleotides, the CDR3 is TGTGCCACCAGTGACGGCCTAGCGGGGTACACAGATACGCAGTATTTT. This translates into CATSDGLAGYTDTQYF.